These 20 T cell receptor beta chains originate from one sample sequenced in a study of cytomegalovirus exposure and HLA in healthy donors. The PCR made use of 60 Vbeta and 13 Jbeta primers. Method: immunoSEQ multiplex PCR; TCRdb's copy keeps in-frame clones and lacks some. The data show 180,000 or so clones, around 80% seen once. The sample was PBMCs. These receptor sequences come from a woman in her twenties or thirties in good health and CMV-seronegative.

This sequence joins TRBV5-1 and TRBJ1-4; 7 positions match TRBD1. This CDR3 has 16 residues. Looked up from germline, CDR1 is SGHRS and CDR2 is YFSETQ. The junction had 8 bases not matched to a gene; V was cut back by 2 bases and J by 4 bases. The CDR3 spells CASSFEGAIGNEKLFF. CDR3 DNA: TGCGCCAGCAGCTTTGAGGGGGCCATAGGTAATGAAAAACTGTTTTTT.

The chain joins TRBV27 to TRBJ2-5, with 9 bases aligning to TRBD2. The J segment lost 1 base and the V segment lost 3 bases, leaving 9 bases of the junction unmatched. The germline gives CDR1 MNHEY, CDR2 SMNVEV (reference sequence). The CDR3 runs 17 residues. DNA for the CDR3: TGTGCCAGCAGTTTCGGAGGAGCGGGGGGCCTCCAAGAGACCCAGTACTTC. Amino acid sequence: CASSFGGAGGLQETQYF.

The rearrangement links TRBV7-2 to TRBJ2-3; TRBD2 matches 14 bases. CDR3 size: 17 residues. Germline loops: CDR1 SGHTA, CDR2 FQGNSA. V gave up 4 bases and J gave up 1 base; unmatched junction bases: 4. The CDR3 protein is CASSSTSGGAGTDTQYF. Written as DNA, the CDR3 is TGTGCCAGCAGCTCGACTAGCGGGGGGGCGGGCACAGATACGCAGTATTTT.

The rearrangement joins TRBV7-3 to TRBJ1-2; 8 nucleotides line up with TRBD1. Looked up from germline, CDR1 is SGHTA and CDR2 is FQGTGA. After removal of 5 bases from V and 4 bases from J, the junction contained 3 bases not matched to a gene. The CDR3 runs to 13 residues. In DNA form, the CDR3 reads TGTGCCAGCAGCCAAGGACAGGGCTATGGCTACACCTTC. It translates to CASSQGQGYGYTF.

The CDR3 sequence is CSGVGLAGGTDTQYF. CDR3 sequence (DNA): TGCAGCGGTGTCGGACTAGCGGGGGGAACAGATACGCAGTATTTT. The V gene is TRBV29-1, the J gene TRBJ2-3, with 14 bases matching TRBD2. This CDR3 has 15 residues. Per the germline V gene, CDR1 is SQVTM and CDR2 is ANQGSEA. Germline trimming cut 7 bases from V and 3 bases from J; bases unmatched to any gene: 6.

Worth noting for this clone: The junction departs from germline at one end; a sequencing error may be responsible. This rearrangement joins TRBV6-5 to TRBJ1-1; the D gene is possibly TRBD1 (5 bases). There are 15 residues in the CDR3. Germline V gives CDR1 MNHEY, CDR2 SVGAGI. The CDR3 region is CASSYSGRVNTEASF. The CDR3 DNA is TGTGCCAGCAGTTACTCAGGCAGGGTGAACACTGAAGCTTCCTTT.

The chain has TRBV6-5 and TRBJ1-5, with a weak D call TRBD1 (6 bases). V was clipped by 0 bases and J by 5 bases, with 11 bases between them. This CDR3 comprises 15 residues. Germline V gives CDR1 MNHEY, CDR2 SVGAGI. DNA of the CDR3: TGTGCCAGCAGTTACTCATCAGGGGCTGATCAGCCCCAGCATTTT. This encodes CASSYSSGADQPQHF.

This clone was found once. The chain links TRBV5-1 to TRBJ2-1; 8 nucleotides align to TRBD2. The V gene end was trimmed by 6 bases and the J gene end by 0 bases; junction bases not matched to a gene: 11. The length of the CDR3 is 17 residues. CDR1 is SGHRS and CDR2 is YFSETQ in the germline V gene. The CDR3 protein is CASTGGSGASSYNEQFF. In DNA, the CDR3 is TGCGCCAGCACCGGGGGTAGCGGGGCGAGCTCCTACAATGAGCAGTTCTTC. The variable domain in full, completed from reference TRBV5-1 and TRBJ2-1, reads KAGVTQTPRYLIKTRGQQVTLSCSPISGHRSVSWYQQTPGQGLQFLFEYFSETQRNKGNFPGRFSGRQFSNSRSEMNVSTLELGDSALYLCASTGGSGASSYNEQFFGPGTRLTVL.

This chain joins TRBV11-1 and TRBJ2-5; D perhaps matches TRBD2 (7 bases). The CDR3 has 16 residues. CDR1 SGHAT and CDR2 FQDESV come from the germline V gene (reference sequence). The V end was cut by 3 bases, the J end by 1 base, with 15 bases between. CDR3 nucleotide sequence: TGTGCCAGCAGCTTTGGAACGGGGGGCCCCCAAGAGACCCAGTACTTC. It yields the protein CASSFGTGGPQETQYF.

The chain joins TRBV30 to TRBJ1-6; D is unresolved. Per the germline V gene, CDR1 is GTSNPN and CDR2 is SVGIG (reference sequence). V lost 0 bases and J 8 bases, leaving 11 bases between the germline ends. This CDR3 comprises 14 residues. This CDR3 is CAWSVVRQDSPLHF. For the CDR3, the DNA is TGTGCCTGGAGTGTAGTAAGGCAGGATTCACCCCTCCACTTT.

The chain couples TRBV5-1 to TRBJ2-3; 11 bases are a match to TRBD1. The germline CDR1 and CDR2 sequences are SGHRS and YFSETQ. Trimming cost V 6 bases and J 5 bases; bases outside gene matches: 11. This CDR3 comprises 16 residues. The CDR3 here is CASTGQGAMGGDTQYF. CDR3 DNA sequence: TGCGCCAGCACTGGACAGGGGGCTATGGGGGGAGATACGCAGTATTTT.

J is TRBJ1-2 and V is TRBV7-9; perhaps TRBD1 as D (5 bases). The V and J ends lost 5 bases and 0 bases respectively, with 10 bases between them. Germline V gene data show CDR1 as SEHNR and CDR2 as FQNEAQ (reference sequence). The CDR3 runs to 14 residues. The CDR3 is CASSPRGTNYGYTF. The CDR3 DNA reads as TGTGCCAGCAGCCCGCGGGGGACTAACTATGGCTACACCTTC.

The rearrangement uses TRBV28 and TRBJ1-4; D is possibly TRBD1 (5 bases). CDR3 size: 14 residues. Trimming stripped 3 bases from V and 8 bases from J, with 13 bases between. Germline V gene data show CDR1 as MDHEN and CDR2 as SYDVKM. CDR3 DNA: TGTGCCAGCAGTTTTCAGGGAGGTGGGGAAAAACTGTTTTTT. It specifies CASSFQGGGEKLFF.

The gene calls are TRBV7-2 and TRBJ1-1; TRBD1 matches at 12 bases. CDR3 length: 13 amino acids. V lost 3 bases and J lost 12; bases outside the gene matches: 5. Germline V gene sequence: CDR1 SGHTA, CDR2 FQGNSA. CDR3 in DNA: TGTGCCAGCAGCTTTGGGACAGGGGGCAGGTCTTTCTTT. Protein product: CASSFGTGGRSFF.

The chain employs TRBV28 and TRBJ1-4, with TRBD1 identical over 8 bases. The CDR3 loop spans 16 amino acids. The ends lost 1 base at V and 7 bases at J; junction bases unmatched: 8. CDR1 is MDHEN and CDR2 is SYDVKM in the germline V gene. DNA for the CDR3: TGTGCCAGCAGTTTATACAGGGGGGACGAGGGTGAAAAACTGTTTTTT. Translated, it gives CASSLYRGDEGEKLFF.

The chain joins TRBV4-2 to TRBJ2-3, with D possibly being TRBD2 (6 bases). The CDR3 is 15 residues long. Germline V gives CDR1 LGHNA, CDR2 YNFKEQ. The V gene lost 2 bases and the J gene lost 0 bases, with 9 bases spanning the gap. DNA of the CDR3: TGTGCCAGCAGCCAATTAGCGGATAGCACAGATACGCAGTATTTT. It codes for CASSQLADSTDTQYF.

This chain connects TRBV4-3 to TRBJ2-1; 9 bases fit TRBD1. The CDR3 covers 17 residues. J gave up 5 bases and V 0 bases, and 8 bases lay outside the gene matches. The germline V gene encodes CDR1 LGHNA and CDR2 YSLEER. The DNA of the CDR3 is TGCGCCAGCAGCCAAGAGGGACAGGGTTCTGAGGACAATGAGCAGTTCTTC. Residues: CASSQEGQGSEDNEQFF.

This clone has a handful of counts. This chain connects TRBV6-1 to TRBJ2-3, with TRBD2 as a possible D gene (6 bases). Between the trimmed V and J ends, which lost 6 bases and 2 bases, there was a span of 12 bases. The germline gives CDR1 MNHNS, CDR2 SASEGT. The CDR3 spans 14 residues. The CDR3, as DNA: TGTGCCAGCAGGCGCCTAGCGATCACAGATACGCAGTATTTT. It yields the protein CASRRLAITDTQYF.

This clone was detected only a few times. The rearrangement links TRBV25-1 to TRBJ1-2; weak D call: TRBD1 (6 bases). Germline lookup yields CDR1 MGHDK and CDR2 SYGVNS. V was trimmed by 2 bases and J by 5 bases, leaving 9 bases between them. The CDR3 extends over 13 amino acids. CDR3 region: CASSEITGYGYTF. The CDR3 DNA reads TGTGCCAGCAGTGAAATAACAGGGTATGGCTACACCTTC.

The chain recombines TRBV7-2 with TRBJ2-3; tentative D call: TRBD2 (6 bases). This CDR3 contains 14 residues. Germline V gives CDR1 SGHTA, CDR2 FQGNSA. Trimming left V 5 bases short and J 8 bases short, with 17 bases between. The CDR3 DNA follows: TGTGCCAGCAGCACCGTTAGCGGTACGGTTACGCAGTATTTT. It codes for CASSTVSGTVTQYF. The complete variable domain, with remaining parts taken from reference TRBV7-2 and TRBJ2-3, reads GAGVSQSPSNKVTEKGKDVELRCDPISGHTALYWYRQSLGQGLEFLIYFQGNSAPDKSGLPSDRFSAERTGGSVSTLTIQRTQQEDSAVYLCASSTVSGTVTQYFGPGTRLTVL.